The next 21 T cell receptor beta chains were all read from a single sample in a study of CD8 T cells in Susac syndrome. The RNA, about 0.45 to 1 ug, was put through reverse transcription using random hexamers. MiXCR, run by TCRdb on the immunoSEQ multiplex PCR reads, gives a single entry per CDR3 protein. In the table there are some 200,000 distinct CDR3 sequences, around 95% of which are singletons. The specimen was CD4+ T cells from PBMCs. These receptors were taken from a human donor with Susac syndrome.

This clonotype has only one observation. This chain links TRBV9 with TRBJ2-7, with D unclear. Germline V gives CDR1 SGDLS, CDR2 YYNGEE. The V end was cut by 6 bases, the J end by 5 bases, with 18 bases between. The CDR3 length is 14 residues. CDR3 in amino acids: CASTVGPTRDEQYF. In DNA form, the CDR3 reads TGTGCCAGCACCGTGGGCCCGACAAGGGACGAGCAGTACTTC.

The rearrangement links TRBV12-3 or TRBV12-4 to TRBJ1-1; 7 positions match TRBD1. This CDR3 has 13 amino acids. The J segment lost 8 bases and the V segment lost 4 bases, leaving 7 bases of the junction unmatched. The CDR3 nucleotides are TGTGCCAGCAGTTCGGGGGGCAGGGGGGAAGCTTTCTTT. Its protein product is CASSSGGRGEAFF.

The chain is built from TRBV30 and TRBJ2-5; tentatively, D is TRBD1 (5 bases). Germline V gives CDR1 GTSNPN, CDR2 SVGIG (reference sequence). CDR3 size: 16 residues. The germline V and J ends were trimmed by 1 base and 7 bases, with 22 bases remaining between them. Here the CDR3 reads CAWSGRGTGISVTQYF. As DNA, the CDR3 is TGTGCCTGGAGTGGAAGGGGAACAGGTATTTCGGTGACCCAGTACTTC.

V is TRBV20-1 and J is TRBJ1-2; the D gene is possibly TRBD1 (6 bases). Germline loops: CDR1 DFQATT, CDR2 SNEGSKA (reference sequence). The V end lost 6 bases, the J end lost 4 bases, and 12 bases lay between the germline ends. The length of the CDR3 is 12 residues. The CDR3 DNA follows: TGCAGTGCATCTCAGGGGAGCTATGGCTACACCTTC. Amino acid sequence: CSASQGSYGYTF.

The genes are TRBV24-1 and TRBJ2-7, with D possibly being TRBD1 (7 bases). Per germline, CDR1 KGHDR and CDR2 SFDVKD. Trimming left V 5 bases short and J 2 bases short, with 12 bases between. The CDR3 has 14 amino acids. This CDR3 reads CATSGGDRPYEQYF. CDR3 nucleotides: TGTGCCACCAGTGGCGGGGACAGACCCTACGAGCAGTACTTC.

The V gene is TRBV12-3 or TRBV12-4, the J gene TRBJ2-6, with D maybe TRBD1 (5 bases). Trimming left V 3 bases short and J 0 bases short, with 9 bases between. The CDR3 has 16 residues. CDR3 sequence reads: CASSFDSFSGANVLTF. The DNA for the CDR3 is TGTGCCAGCAGTTTCGACAGCTTCTCTGGGGCCAACGTCCTGACTTTC.

The chain carries TRBV5-5 and TRBJ2-1, with 11 bases fitting TRBD1. This CDR3 spans 16 amino acids. V dropped 2 bases and J dropped 7; count of bases not matched to a gene: 8. Germline V gene lookup returns CDR1 SGHKS and CDR2 YYEKEE (reference sequence). CDR3 protein: CASSFTSGTGGNEQFF. Written as DNA, the CDR3 is TGTGCCAGCAGCTTCACATCCGGGACAGGGGGTAATGAGCAGTTCTTC.

DNA for the CDR3: TGTGCCAGCAGCTTACGAGCGGGGGGGCTGTACAATGAGCAGTTCTTC. This sequence encodes CASSLRAGGLYNEQFF. The J gene is TRBJ2-1, the V gene TRBV7-2, with TRBD2 matching over 10 bases. The germline V gene encodes CDR1 SGHTA and CDR2 FQGNSA. This CDR3 contains 16 residues. V lost 2 bases and J lost 4; bases outside the gene matches: 5. The entire variable domain, with the rest obtained from reference TRBV7-2 and TRBJ2-1, is as follows: GAGVSQSPSNKVTEKGKDVELRCDPISGHTALYWYRQSLGQGLEFLIYFQGNSAPDKSGLPSDRFSAERTGGSVSTLTIQRTQQEDSAVYLCASSLRAGGLYNEQFFGPGTRLTVL.

V and J are TRBV4-3 and TRBJ2-3; the match to TRBD2 covers 13 bases. The germline gives CDR1 LGHNA, CDR2 YSLEER. This CDR3 comprises 17 residues. The ends lost 3 bases at V and 2 bases at J; junction bases unmatched: 5. The DNA for the CDR3 is TGCGCCAGCAGCCAGGTGGGACTAGCGGGGATCACAGATACGCAGTATTTT. Its translation is CASSQVGLAGITDTQYF.

The chain is built from TRBV19 and TRBJ2-7, with D possibly TRBD2 on 6 matching bases. Germline CDR1 reads LNHDA; CDR2 reads SQIVND (reference sequence). V shed 5 bases and J shed 6 bases, with 14 bases lying between them. The CDR3 sequence is 13 residues long. The CDR3 sequence: CASSEAGPGEQYF. CDR3 nucleotide sequence: TGTGCCAGTAGTGAGGCGGGGCCCGGCGAGCAGTACTTC.

The chain combines TRBV12-3 or TRBV12-4 with TRBJ1-5, with D perhaps matching TRBD1 (6 bases). The V end lost 6 bases, the J end lost 2 bases, and 11 bases lay between the germline ends. The CDR3 sequence is 14 residues long. The chain's CDR3 is CASRGHPGNQPQHF. CDR3 nucleotides: TGTGCCAGCAGGGGACATCCGGGCAATCAGCCCCAGCATTTT.

This rearrangement joins TRBV3-1 to TRBJ2-2; unclear D gene. Germline lookup yields CDR1 LGHDT and CDR2 YNNKEL (reference sequence). Trimming left V 1 base short and J 1 base short, with 7 bases between. This CDR3 spans 15 amino acids. CDR3 region: CASSQVGRNTGELFF. The CDR3 nucleotides are TGTGCCAGCAGCCAAGTAGGCAGGAACACCGGGGAGCTGTTTTTT.

This CDR3 reads CASSLGTAESEQYF. Written as DNA, the CDR3 is TGTGCCAGCAGCTTAGGGACAGCTGAAAGCGAGCAGTACTTC. The gene calls are TRBV13 and TRBJ2-7; possible D gene TRBD1, 5 bases. The CDR3 runs 14 residues. The germline gives CDR1 PRHDT, CDR2 FYEKMQ (reference sequence). V was shortened by 0 bases and J by 6 bases, with 12 bases between the two germline ends.

CDR3 nucleotide sequence: TGCAGTGCCGGTAAATGGGCAGATACGCAGTATTTT. Protein sequence: CSAGKWADTQYF. The chain uses TRBV20-1 and TRBJ2-3; D gene uncertain. The CDR3 loop spans 12 amino acids. Germline CDR1 is DFQATT and CDR2 is SNEGSKA (reference sequence). V dropped 6 bases and J dropped 4 bases, with 11 bases sitting between them.

The chain recombines TRBV4-1 with TRBJ1-1, with 7 nucleotides matching TRBD1. V gave up 5 bases and J gave up 7 bases; unmatched junction bases: 4. CDR1 MGHRA and CDR2 YSYEKL come from the germline V gene. The CDR3 runs 12 residues. CDR3 residues: CASSFRQGEAFF. The CDR3 DNA is TGCGCCAGCAGCTTCCGACAGGGTGAAGCTTTCTTT.

The chain carries TRBV9 and TRBJ1-6; 8 nucleotides match TRBD1. CDR3 length: 15 amino acids. CDR1 and CDR2 (germline): SGDLS, YYNGEE. The ends lost 4 bases at V and 10 bases at J; junction bases unmatched: 10. CDR3 sequence reads: CASSLTGQGESPLHF. CDR3 sequence (DNA): TGTGCCAGCAGCCTCACCGGACAGGGTGAATCACCCCTCCACTTT.

The CDR3: CASSRPGKGNEQYF. The CDR3 DNA reads TGTGCCAGCAGCCGGCCGGGAAAAGGGAACGAGCAGTACTTC. This sequence joins TRBV7-2 and TRBJ2-7; D possibly corresponds to TRBD2 (5 bases). CDR3 length equals 14 residues. Germline V gives CDR1 SGHTA, CDR2 FQGNSA. Between the trimmed V and J ends, which lost 5 bases and 5 bases, there was a span of 16 bases.

The chain uses TRBV18 and TRBJ1-5; no reliable D call. V lost 3 bases to trimming and J lost 4 bases, with 7 bases between them. This CDR3 is built from 13 residues. The V gene's germline CDR1 is KGHSH and CDR2 LQKENI. This chain's CDR3 is CASSPDENQPQHF. The CDR3 DNA reads TGTGCCAGCTCACCGGACGAAAATCAGCCCCAGCATTTT.

This chain joins TRBV5-4 and TRBJ1-1; a possible D gene is TRBD1 (5 bases). This CDR3 comprises 15 residues. Trimming left V 0 bases short and J 3 bases short, with 12 bases between. CDR1 and CDR2 from the germline V gene are SGHNT and YYREEE (reference sequence). The CDR3: CASSLVAGRYTEAFF. The CDR3 DNA is TGTGCCAGCAGCTTGGTGGCAGGGCGGTACACTGAAGCTTTCTTT.

The CDR3 region has the DNA TGCGCCAGCAGCACGGGACAGCAGGATCAGCCCCAGCATTTT. Translated: CASSTGQQDQPQHF. The J gene is TRBJ1-5, the V gene TRBV5-1; 7 positions agree with TRBD1. Germline CDR1 is SGHRS and CDR2 is YFSETQ. Trimming took 4 bases from V and 5 from J; bases not matched to a gene: 6. The CDR3 sequence is 14 residues long. The variable domain in full, with the rest retrieved from reference TRBV5-1 and TRBJ1-5, is KAGVTQTPRYLIKTRGQQVTLSCSPISGHRSVSWYQQTPGQGLQFLFEYFSETQRNKGNFPGRFSGRQFSNSRSEMNVSTLELGDSALYLCASSTGQQDQPQHFGDGTRLSIL.

The chain links TRBV30 to TRBJ2-3; D is undetermined. Germline V gene lookup returns CDR1 GTSNPN and CDR2 SVGIG (reference sequence). V lost 0 bases, J lost 2 bases, and 6 bases lay in between. The CDR3 has 13 amino acids. CDR3 in amino acids: CAWSVGNTDTQYF. The CDR3 DNA sequence: TGTGCCTGGAGTGTAGGCAACACAGATACGCAGTATTTT. Supplemented by reference TRBV30 and TRBJ2-3, the full variable domain reads SQTIHQWPATLVQPVGSPLSLECTVEGTSNPNLYWYRQAAGRGLQLLFYSVGIGQISSEVPQNLSASRPQDRQFILSSKKLLLSDSGFYLCAWSVGNTDTQYFGPGTRLTVL.